A single sample is the source of the 19 T cell receptor beta chains below, sequenced in a study of cytomegalovirus exposure and HLA in healthy donors. PCR involved 60 Vbeta and 13 Jbeta primers. Measured with immunoSEQ multiplex PCR; TCRdb has only the in-frame clones, and not every one. The sample includes 95,000 to 150,000 clones, 80% of them seen just once. The sequenced sample consisted of PBMCs. The receptors were sampled from a man aged 50-59 years in good health and CMV-seronegative.

V gene TRBV19 combines with J gene TRBJ1-1; the D gene is possibly TRBD1 (6 bases). The CDR3 has 17 residues. Trimming left V 7 bases short and J 5 bases short, with 26 bases between. The germline CDR1 and CDR2 sequences are LNHDA and SQIVND (reference sequence). For the CDR3, the DNA is TGTGCCAGTACCGTTTTTCTCGTGGGGGGGCCGGGAACTGAAGCTTTCTTT. Its protein is CASTVFLVGGPGTEAFF.

The CDR3 sequence is CASSLGQGTDTQYF. For the CDR3, the DNA is TGTGCCAGCAGCTTAGGCCAGGGCACAGATACGCAGTATTTT. The V call is TRBV11-3, the J call TRBJ2-3; D ambiguous. The V end was cut by 1 base, the J end by 1 base, with 6 bases between. CDR3 length: 14 amino acids. In germline, CDR1 is SGHNT, CDR2 YENEEA.

The chain combines TRBV19 with TRBJ1-3, with D tentatively TRBD1 (5 bases). The CDR3 length is 16 residues. The germline V gene has CDR1 LNHDA and CDR2 SQIVND (reference sequence). Trimming pared 10 bases from V and 0 bases from J, leaving 19 bases between. CDR3 coding DNA: TGTGCCACCTATGTAAGGGGATTCAGCTCTGGAAACACCATATATTTT. This encodes CATYVRGFSSGNTIYF.

The chain employs TRBV11-1 and TRBJ2-1; D remains ambiguous. The germline V gene has CDR1 SGHAT and CDR2 FQDESV (reference sequence). V was trimmed by 5 bases and J by 4 bases, leaving 6 bases between them. The CDR3 loop spans 12 amino acids. The CDR3 here is CASSHRYNEQFF. Written as DNA, the CDR3 is TGTGCCAGCAGCCACCGGTACAATGAGCAGTTCTTC.

The chain links TRBV6-5 to TRBJ2-1, with TRBD2 as a possible D gene (6 bases). The CDR3 is 15 residues long. V dropped 10 bases and J dropped 3 bases, with 19 bases sitting between them. Germline-derived CDR1 and CDR2 are MNHEY and SVGAGI. CDR3 sequence (DNA): TGTGCCACTTCACATAGCGGCTATAACTACAATGAGCAGTTCTTC. It is translated as CATSHSGYNYNEQFF.

This clone was counted a few times. The chain couples TRBV2 to TRBJ1-1; no firm D call. This CDR3 is 11 amino acids long. V was shortened by 4 bases and J by 4 bases, with 4 bases between the two germline ends. CDR1 is SNHLY, CDR2 FYNNEI, per germline. The CDR3 sequence: CASSGSTEAFF. The CDR3 DNA is TGTGCCAGCAGTGGCAGCACTGAAGCTTTCTTT.

The rearrangement joins TRBV19 to TRBJ1-3; 8 bases agree with TRBD1. The germline V gene has CDR1 LNHDA and CDR2 SQIVND (reference sequence). V lost 6 bases and J lost 2; bases outside the gene matches: 21. This CDR3 spans 20 amino acids. CDR3 coding DNA: TGTGCCAGTAGATCACCCCCGGGGACAGGAGCCCTCTATCCTGGAAACACCATATATTTT. Its translation is CASRSPPGTGALYPGNTIYF.

The rearrangement joins TRBV5-4 to TRBJ2-7; tentative D call: TRBD2 (5 bases). This CDR3 region has 12 residues. Germline CDR1 reads SGHNT; CDR2 reads YYREEE (reference sequence). Trimming left V 6 bases short and J 7 bases short, with 14 bases between. Here the CDR3 reads CASKSPGGEQYF. CDR3 bases: TGTGCCAGCAAATCCCCCGGAGGTGAGCAGTACTTC.

The chain joins TRBV6-1 to TRBJ1-1; D gene unclear. Trimming pared 6 bases from V and 1 base from J, leaving 9 bases between. CDR3 size: 13 residues. Germline V lookup: CDR1 MNHNS, CDR2 SASEGT. The CDR3 loop is CASSPPRNTEAFF. For the CDR3, the DNA is TGTGCCAGCAGCCCTCCGAGGAACACTGAAGCTTTCTTT.

The chain employs TRBV19 and TRBJ1-2, with no clear D. CDR1 and CDR2 from the germline V gene are LNHDA and SQIVND (reference sequence). This CDR3 region has 15 residues. V was cut by 3 bases and J by 4 bases, with 15 bases left in between. CDR3 residues: CASSIRGPFIYGYTF. The CDR3 nucleotides read TGTGCCAGTAGTATTCGAGGGCCCTTTATCTATGGCTACACCTTC.

The rearrangement joins TRBV19 to TRBJ1-1; weak D call: TRBD1 (6 bases). Germline V CDR1 and CDR2: LNHDA, SQIVND (reference sequence). The V gene lost 4 bases and the J gene lost 5 bases, with 11 bases spanning the gap. The CDR3 covers 13 residues. CDR3 in amino acids: CASSTGVRTEAFF. As DNA, the CDR3 is TGTGCCAGTAGTACAGGGGTGCGTACTGAAGCTTTCTTT.

This chain connects TRBV5-1 to TRBJ2-3; no firm D call. The CDR3 loop spans 16 amino acids. Germline V lookup: CDR1 SGHRS, CDR2 YFSETQ. Trimming pared 0 bases from V and 0 bases from J, leaving 11 bases between. The CDR3 here is CASSLGLFPSTDTQYF. CDR3 DNA: TGCGCCAGCAGCTTGGGACTTTTTCCTAGCACAGATACGCAGTATTTT.

The chain joins TRBV9 to TRBJ2-1; D may be TRBD2 (6 bases). There are 16 residues in the CDR3. The V end lost 2 bases, the J end lost 0 bases, and 12 bases lay between the germline ends. CDR1 SGDLS and CDR2 YYNGEE come from the germline V gene. The CDR3 DNA follows: TGTGCCAGCAGCGTTAGCGGAGGGAGCTCCTACAATGAGCAGTTCTTC. Amino acid sequence: CASSVSGGSSYNEQFF.

The chain links TRBV2 to TRBJ2-3, with a possible D match to TRBD1 (6 bases). This CDR3 has 13 residues. Trimming left V 7 bases short and J 2 bases short, with 10 bases between. Germline CDR1 and CDR2: SNHLY and FYNNEI. The CDR3, as DNA: TGTGCCAGCATTAGGACAGCCACAGATACGCAGTATTTT. This gives the protein CASIRTATDTQYF.

For this clone: An end of the junction differs from the germline gene, which may be a read error. CDR3 nucleotides: TGTTCCAGCAGCATCAGACAGGGGGCGCATATGGCTAATGAAAAACTGTTTTTT. Amino acid sequence: CSSSIRQGAHMANEKLFF. V usage is TRBV7-9 and J usage is TRBJ1-4, with 10 bases identical to TRBD1. There are 18 residues in the CDR3. Germline V CDR1 and CDR2: SEHNR, FQNEAQ (reference sequence).

This clone was seen a few times. The V call is TRBV28, the J call TRBJ2-7; D is perhaps TRBD1 (5 bases). V lost 4 bases and J lost 5, with 9 bases in between. The CDR3 consists of 12 residues. Looked up from germline, CDR1 is MDHEN and CDR2 is SYDVKM. The CDR3: CASSSGIHEQYF. The CDR3 DNA sequence: TGTGCCAGCAGTTCAGGGATCCACGAGCAGTACTTC.

V and J are TRBV7-9 and TRBJ2-4; D is unresolved. The CDR3 contains 13 residues. CDR1 is SEHNR, CDR2 FQNEAQ, per germline (reference sequence). V was clipped by 0 bases and J by 6 bases, with 6 bases between them. This chain's CDR3 is CASSLASGNIQYF. DNA of the CDR3: TGTGCCAGCAGCTTAGCGTCGGGAAACATTCAGTACTTC.

The J gene is TRBJ2-7, the V gene TRBV11-2, with D tentatively TRBD1 (5 bases). Per germline, CDR1 SGHAT and CDR2 FQNNGV. The V gene lost 5 bases and the J gene lost 2 bases, with 16 bases spanning the gap. CDR3 length: 15 amino acids. The CDR3 coding sequence is TGTGCCAGCAGCAGTCCCAGCAGGGCGCCCTACGAGCAGTACTTC. Translated: CASSSPSRAPYEQYF.

The chain joins TRBV5-6 to TRBJ1-2; D perhaps matches TRBD1 (6 bases). The V end was cut by 0 bases, the J end by 4 bases, with 13 bases between. The germline V gene encodes CDR1 SGHDT and CDR2 YYEEEE. The CDR3 consists of 15 residues. The CDR3 spells CASSLARGLRYGYTF. The CDR3 nucleotides read TGTGCCAGCAGCTTGGCGCGGGGGCTACGCTATGGCTACACCTTC.